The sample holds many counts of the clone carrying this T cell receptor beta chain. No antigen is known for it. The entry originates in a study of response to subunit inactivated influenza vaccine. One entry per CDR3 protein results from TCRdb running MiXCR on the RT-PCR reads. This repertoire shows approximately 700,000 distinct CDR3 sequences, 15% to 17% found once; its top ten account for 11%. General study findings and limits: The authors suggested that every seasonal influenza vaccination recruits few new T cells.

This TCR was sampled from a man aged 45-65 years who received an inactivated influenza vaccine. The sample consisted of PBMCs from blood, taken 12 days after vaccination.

CDR3 in DNA: TGTGCCACCAGTGAGCCTGGACTAGCGGGAGAGACCCAGTACTTC. This codes for CATSEPGLAGETQYF. The chain joins TRBV24-1 to TRBJ2-5; 11 positions agree with TRBD2. The CDR3 covers 15 residues. V lost 4 bases to trimming and J lost 4 bases; unmatched junction nucleotides: 4. CDR1 is KGHDR, CDR2 SFDVKD, per germline.